What follows describes a single TCR beta chain. This sample was taken from a study of blood T cell repertoires in COVID-19. Background on the study: Samples came from the United States, Italy and Spain, spanning acute and convalescent COVID-19.

Looked up from germline, CDR1 is SEHNR and CDR2 is FQNEAQ (reference sequence). CDR3 length: 16 amino acids. With V trimmed by 3 bases and J by 1 base, 8 bases remained unmatched. TCRdb's table, derived via immunoSEQ multiplex PCR, lists solely in-frame clones and lacks some. There are about 210,000 clones in the sample; 86% occur only once, and about 4% lies in the top ten. The age range of participants was 18 to 89 years, with residence in under 30 US areas. Categorization into cohorts depended on clinical history that participants reported. Exposed enrollees encountered a COVID-19 case at some point within 2 weeks before study entry.

Material: PBMCs or T cells enriched from blood (not recorded which). The sequence was collected from a woman aged 25 to 39 who had been exposed to COVID-19. The rearrangement links TRBV7-9 to TRBJ2-7; TRBD1 aligns across 8 bases. CDR3 in DNA: TGTGCCAGCAGCTTTCGCCAGGGGGCTTTATCCTACGAGCAGTACTTC. Translated: CASSFRQGALSYEQYF.